This TCR beta chain was captured in a study of Ad26.COV2.S vaccination and SARS-CoV-2 variants. Study at large: The vaccine Ad26.COV2.S was put into the muscle once, or twice with 56 days between.

Sequenced by immunoSEQ multiplex PCR; TCRdb stores in-frame clones only, minus some. The table has about 480,000 clones, about 83% seen once. The treatment denotes: about 20 received Ad26.COV2.S at low or high dose, single or two shots; 5 received placebo; per-sample allocation not given. Samples came from day 63 after the first vaccine or placebo injection. The CDR3 totals 12 residues. Trimming shortened V by 8 bases and J by 5 bases, and 9 bases separated the two germline ends. CDR1 is LNHDA, CDR2 SQIVND, per germline (reference sequence). With respect to this clone: Its antigen is not identified.

Overall study findings and caveats: Vaccinees showed greater spike-specific TCR breadth than placebo recipients.

This material consisted of peripheral blood, taken in a trial of Ad26.COV2.S vaccine versus placebo. This chain joins TRBV19 and TRBJ2-2, with D perhaps TRBD2 (6 bases). The receptor's source is a person between 18 and 65 years old who received the Ad26.COV2.S COVID-19 vaccine or a placebo. This CDR3 reads CASGLRTGELFF. The CDR3 nucleotides are TGTGCCAGTGGACTACGGACCGGGGAGCTGTTTTTT.